This T cell receptor beta chain derives from a study of graft-versus-host responses after intestinal transplantation. Study background: Transplant types were multivisceral, liver-intestinal, or isolated intestinal. Anti-thymocyte globulin induction preceded roughly 3 years of tacrolimus and steroid maintenance in all recipients. General study results and limits: Researchers found GvH clones in recipient marrow, and some showed up first in ileum or blood.

The CDR3 runs 13 residues. The V end was cut by 4 bases, the J end by 12 bases, with 17 bases between. CDR1 SGHNT and CDR2 YYREEE come from the germline V gene (reference sequence). This clone was counted only a few times. The study plated roughly 200,000 CFSE-labeled responders with roughly 200,000 irradiated, violet-dye-labeled stimulators. After mixed lymphocyte reaction, dividing CD4+ and CD8+ responder T cells were sorted. Data came from immunoSEQ multiplex PCR; TCRdb stores just in-frame clones and leaves some out. The table has 20,000 to 25,000 clones, roughly 33% seen once. The gene calls are TRBV5-4 and TRBJ2-1; D might be TRBD2 (5 bases). Sequences were derived from alloreactive CD8+ T cells from a mixed lymphocyte reaction culture, sampled before intestinal transplant. As to subset: CFSE-low proliferating T cells sorted from approximately six-day pre-transplant mixed lymphocyte reaction (GvH or HvG direction). This TCR came from a human patient who received an intestinal transplant. CDR3 nucleotides: TGTGCCAGCAGCCAAGATTGGGAGTCGGGGCAGTTCTTC. Translated, it gives CASSQDWESGQFF.